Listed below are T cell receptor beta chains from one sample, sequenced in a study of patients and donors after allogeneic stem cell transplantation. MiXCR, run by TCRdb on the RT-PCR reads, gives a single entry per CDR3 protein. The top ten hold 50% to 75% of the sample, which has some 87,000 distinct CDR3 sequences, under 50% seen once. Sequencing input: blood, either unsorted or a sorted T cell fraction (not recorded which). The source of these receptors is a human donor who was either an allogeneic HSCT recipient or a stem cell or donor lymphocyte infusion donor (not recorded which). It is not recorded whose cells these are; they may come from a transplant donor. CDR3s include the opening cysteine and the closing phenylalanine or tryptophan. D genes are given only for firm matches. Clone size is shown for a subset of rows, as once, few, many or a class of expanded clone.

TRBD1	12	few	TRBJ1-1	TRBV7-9	TGTGCCAGCAGCGAGCGGACAGGGCCAACTTTCTTT	CASSERTGPTFF
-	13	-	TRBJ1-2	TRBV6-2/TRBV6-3	TGTGCCAGCAAAAGGACGGCAAACTATGGCTACACCTTC	CASKRTANYGYTF
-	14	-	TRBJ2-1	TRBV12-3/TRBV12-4	TGTGCCAGCAGCAACTCGCTCTTGTTGAATGAGCAGTTCTTC	CASSNSLLLNEQFF
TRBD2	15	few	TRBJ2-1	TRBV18	TGTGCCAGCTCACTACTAGCGGGAGCCTACAATGAGCAGTTCTTC	CASSLLAGAYNEQFF
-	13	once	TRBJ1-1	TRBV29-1	TGCAGCGTTGTGGGCAGGGCATACGCTGAAGCTTTCTTT	CSVVGRAYAEAFF
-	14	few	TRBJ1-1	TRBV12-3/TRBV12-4	TGTGCCAGCAGTCCGAGGGTGGGGGCCACTGAAGCTTTCTTT	CASSPRVGATEAFF
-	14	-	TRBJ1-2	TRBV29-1	TGCAGCGTCCTGCCGGGACCCCTTTCTATGGACTACACCTTC	CSVLPGPLSMDYTF
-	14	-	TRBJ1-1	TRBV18	TGTGCCAGCTCACTTTCGGAAAGGAACACTGAAGCTTTCTTT	CASSLSERNTEAFF
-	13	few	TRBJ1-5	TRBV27	TGTGCCACGCGGGCAGGGACCTTCGCGCCCCAGCATTTT	CATRAGTFAPQHF
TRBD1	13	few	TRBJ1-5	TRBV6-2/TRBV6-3	TGTGCCAGCAGCGGGACAGGGATTCAGCCCCAGCATTTT	CASSGTGIQPQHF
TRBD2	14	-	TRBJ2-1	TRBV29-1	TGCAGCGTTGCTCGGGAGGGCCCCTACAATGAGCAGTTCTTC	CSVAREGPYNEQFF
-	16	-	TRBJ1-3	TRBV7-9	TGTGCCAGCAGCTTAGTCGGCAGAGAAAATGGAAACACCATATATTTT	CASSLVGRENGNTIYF
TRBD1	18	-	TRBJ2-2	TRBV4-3	TGCGCCAGCAGCCCTTACCAATGGGCAGGGGGCGACTCCGGGGAGCTGTTTTTT	CASSPYQWAGGDSGELFF
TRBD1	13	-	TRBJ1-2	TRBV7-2	TGTGCCAGCAGCTTTCGACAGGGTGATGGCTACACCTTC	CASSFRQGDGYTF
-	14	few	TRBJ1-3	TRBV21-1	TGTGCCAGCACCCACACCTGCTCTGGAAACACCATATATTTT	CASTHTCSGNTIYF
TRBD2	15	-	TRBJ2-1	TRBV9	TGTGCCAGCAGCGCCCTAGCGGGCTCCTACAATGAGCAGTTCTTC	CASSALAGSYNEQFF
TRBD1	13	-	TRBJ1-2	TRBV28	TGTGCCTCCGAACCGGGACAGCTCTATGGCTACACCTTC	CASEPGQLYGYTF
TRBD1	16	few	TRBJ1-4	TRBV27	TGTGCCAGCAGTTTATCTGGACAGGGGGCTAATGAAAAACTGTTTTTT	CASSLSGQGANEKLFF
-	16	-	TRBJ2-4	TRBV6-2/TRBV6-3	TGTGCCAGCAGCCGACAGCCCCTTCTAGCCAAAAACATTCAGTACTTC	CASSRQPLLAKNIQYF
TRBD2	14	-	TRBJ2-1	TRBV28	TGTGCCAGCAAGAGGCAGCGGGGCTACAATGAGCAGTTCTTC	CASKRQRGYNEQFF
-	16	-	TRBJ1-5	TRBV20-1	TGCAGTGCTAGAGATTGGAGGATGACATTCAATCAGCCCCAGCATTTT	CSARDWRMTFNQPQHF
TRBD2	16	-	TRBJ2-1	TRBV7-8	TGTGCCAGCAGCGAAACTAGCGGGAAAACCTACAATGAGCAGTTCTTC	CASSETSGKTYNEQFF
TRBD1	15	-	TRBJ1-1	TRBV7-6	TGTGCCAGCAGCCAAGGACAGGCGGGGGAGCTTGAAGCTTTCTTT	CASSQGQAGELEAFF
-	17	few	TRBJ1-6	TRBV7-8	TGTGCCAGCAGCTTATTGACCGTTGGACAGACCAATTCACCCCTCCACTTT	CASSLLTVGQTNSPLHF
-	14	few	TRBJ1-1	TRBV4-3	TGCGCCAGCAGCCAAGATTGGCGTATCGCTGAAGCTTTCTTT	CASSQDWRIAEAFF
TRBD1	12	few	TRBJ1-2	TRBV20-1	TGCAGTGACCACGCAGGGGGCTATGGCTACACCTTC	CSDHAGGYGYTF
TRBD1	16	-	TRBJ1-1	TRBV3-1	TGTGCCAGCAGCCAAGGATCACACAGGGGGAACACTGAAGCTTTCTTT	CASSQGSHRGNTEAFF
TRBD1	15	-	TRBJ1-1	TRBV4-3	TGCGCCAGCAGCCACTCGACAGGGCTGGAGACTGAAGCTTTCTTT	CASSHSTGLETEAFF
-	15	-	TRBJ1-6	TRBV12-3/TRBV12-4	TGTGCCAGCAGTTTAGCGTCCAGTGGCACACTCCCCCTCCACTTT	CASSLASSGTLPLHF
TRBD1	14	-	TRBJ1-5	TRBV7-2	TGTGCCAGCAGCTTGACAGGGTCGGGTCAGCCCCAGCATTTT	CASSLTGSGQPQHF
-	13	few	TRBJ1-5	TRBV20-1	TGCAGTGCTCCCGGACAGCCCAATCAGCCCCAGCATTTT	CSAPGQPNQPQHF
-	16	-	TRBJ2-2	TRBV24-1	TGTGCCACGCAGGGGAACCCAGGGGACCACACCGGGGAGCTGTTTTTT	CATQGNPGDHTGELFF
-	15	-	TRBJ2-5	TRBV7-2	TGTGCCAGCAGCTTAGCCGGGGGAGGATCTGAGACCCAGTACTTC	CASSLAGGGSETQYF
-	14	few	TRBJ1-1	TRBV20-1	TGCAGTGCTAGCGGTACTCACATGAACACTGAAGCTTTCTTT	CSASGTHMNTEAFF
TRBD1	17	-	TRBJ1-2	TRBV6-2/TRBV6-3	TGTGCCAGCAGTTACCCCCCGCCGGGACAGGGGGCGGATGGCTACACCTTC	CASSYPPPGQGADGYTF
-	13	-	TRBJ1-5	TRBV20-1	TGCAGTGCTAGAGATCTCCGGGGGCAGCCCCAGCATTTT	CSARDLRGQPQHF
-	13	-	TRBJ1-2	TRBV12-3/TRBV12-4	TGTGCCAGCAGACCGACCGCTAATTATGGCTACACCTTC	CASRPTANYGYTF
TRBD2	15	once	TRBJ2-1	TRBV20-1	TGCAGTGCTAGAGGAAGTGGGGGAGGGTACAATGAGCAGTTCTTC	CSARGSGGGYNEQFF
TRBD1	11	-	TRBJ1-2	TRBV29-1	TGCAGCGCGACAGGGGTTTATGGCTACACCTTC	CSATGVYGYTF
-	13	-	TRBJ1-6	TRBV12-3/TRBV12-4	TGTGCCAGCAGTTTGAGTGGGAATTCACCCCTCCACTTT	CASSLSGNSPLHF